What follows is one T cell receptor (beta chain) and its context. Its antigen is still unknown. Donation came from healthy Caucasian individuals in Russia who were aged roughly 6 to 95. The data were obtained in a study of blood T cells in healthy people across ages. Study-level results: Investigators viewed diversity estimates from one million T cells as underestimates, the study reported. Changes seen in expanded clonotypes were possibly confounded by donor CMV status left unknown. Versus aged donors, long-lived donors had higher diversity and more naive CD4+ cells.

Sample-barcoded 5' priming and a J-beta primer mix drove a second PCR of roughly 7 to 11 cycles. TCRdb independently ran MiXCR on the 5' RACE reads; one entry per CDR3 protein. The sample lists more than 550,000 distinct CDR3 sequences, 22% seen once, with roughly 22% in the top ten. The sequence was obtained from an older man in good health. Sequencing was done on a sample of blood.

CDR3 residues: CASSYSGTPAYEQYF. The CDR3 nucleotides read TGTGCCAGCAGTTACTCCGGGACTCCAGCATACGAGCAGTACTTC. V gene TRBV6-6 combines with J gene TRBJ2-1, with a tentative D call TRBD2 (6 bases). TRBJ2-7 explains the end of the DNA better; the J call may be wrong. Germline-derived CDR1 and CDR2 are MNHNY and SVGAGI (reference sequence). The CDR3 extends over 15 amino acids.